The rows below give T cell receptor beta chains drawn from one sample of a study of early T cells in non-severe SARS-CoV-2 infection. Each CDR3 protein gets one entry after TCRdb re-called the 5' RACE reads with MiXCR. The data show tens of thousands of distinct CDR3 sequences, more than 9% seen once. Sequenced material: whole blood. These receptor sequences come from an adult who was a healthcare worker with PCR-confirmed SARS-CoV-2 infection or an uninfected control (not recorded which). Each CDR3 is given with its conserved first and last residue. Part of the rows lack a size; the others show once, few, many or a class for expanded clones.

J gene | V gene | clone size | CDR3 protein
TRBJ2-2 | TRBV11-2 | many | CASRGDDTGELFF
TRBJ2-3 | TRBV7-9 | NA | CASSLLAGLTDTQYF
TRBJ2-4 | TRBV6-6 | NA | CATMVGGSGGDKNIQYF
TRBJ1-5 | TRBV6-2/TRBV6-3 | many | CASSHPQGSISPQHF
TRBJ2-2 | TRBV27 | NA | CASSFLAGGRELFF
TRBJ2-5 | TRBV7-9 | many | CASSPVGETQYF
TRBJ2-3 | TRBV7-9 | many | CASSLAGGQGDTQYF
TRBJ1-5 | TRBV2 | few | CASSGDRGNQPQHF
TRBJ1-5 | TRBV19 | few | CASSIDPGNQPQHF
TRBJ2-1 | TRBV20-1 | many | CSGPHAGREQFF
TRBJ2-2 | TRBV27 | few | CASRILQGNGELFF
TRBJ2-2 | TRBV2 | many | CARGTGGTGELFF
TRBJ2-5 | TRBV5-5 | few | CASSPRWAAETQYF
TRBJ2-5 | TRBV12-3/TRBV12-4 | NA | CASRRATGEETQYF
TRBJ2-7 | TRBV3-1 | many | CASSPPTNTYEQYF
TRBJ1-6 | TRBV7-8 | many | CASSIMDRGNSPLHF
TRBJ1-2 | TRBV20-1 | NA | CSASRPDLDGYTF
TRBJ2-1 | TRBV11-2 | NA | CASSLDHLGLYEQFF
TRBJ2-1 | TRBV19 | NA | CASSETRLTGMHYNEQFF
TRBJ1-6 | TRBV20-1 | many | CSARQAGTGGDSPLHF
TRBJ1-5 | TRBV27 | NA | CASSFNRASGSNQPQHF
TRBJ2-2 | TRBV10-1 | NA | CASRDSRRGNTGELFF
TRBJ2-3 | TRBV12-3/TRBV12-4 | many | CASRLAATLGDTQYF
TRBJ1-1 | TRBV12-3/TRBV12-4 | many | CASSLRGRAEAFF
TRBJ2-7 | TRBV18 | NA | CASSPGAGYEQYF
TRBJ1-3 | TRBV11-2 | NA | CASSATGGTGNTIYF
TRBJ2-4 | TRBV20-1 | many | CSARRSGGARGKNIQYF
TRBJ2-6 | TRBV9 | few | CASSVWNSGANVLTF